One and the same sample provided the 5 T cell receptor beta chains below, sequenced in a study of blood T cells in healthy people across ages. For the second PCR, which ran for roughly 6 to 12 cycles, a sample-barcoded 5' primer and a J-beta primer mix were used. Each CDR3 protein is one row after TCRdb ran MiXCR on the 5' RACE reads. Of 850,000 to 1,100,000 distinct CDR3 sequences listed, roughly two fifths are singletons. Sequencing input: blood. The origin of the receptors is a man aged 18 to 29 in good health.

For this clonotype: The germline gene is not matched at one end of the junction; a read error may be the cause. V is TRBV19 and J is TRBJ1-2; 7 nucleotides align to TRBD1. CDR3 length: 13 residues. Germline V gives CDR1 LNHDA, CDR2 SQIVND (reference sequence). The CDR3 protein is CASSPTGDYGCTF. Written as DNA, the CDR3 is TGTGCCAGTAGCCCAACAGGGGACTATGGCTGCACCTTC.

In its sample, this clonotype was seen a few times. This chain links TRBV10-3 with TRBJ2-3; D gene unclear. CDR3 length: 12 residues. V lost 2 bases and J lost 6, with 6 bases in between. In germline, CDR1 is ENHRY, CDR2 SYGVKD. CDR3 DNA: TGTGCCATCAGTGAGGGACCCGATACGCAGTATTTT. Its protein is CAISEGPDTQYF.

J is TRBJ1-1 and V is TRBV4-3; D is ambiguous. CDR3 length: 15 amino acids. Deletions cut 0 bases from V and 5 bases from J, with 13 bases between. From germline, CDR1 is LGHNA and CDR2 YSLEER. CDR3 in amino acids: CASSQEWRAGTEAFF. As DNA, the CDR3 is TGCGCCAGCAGCCAAGAATGGAGGGCAGGTACTGAAGCTTTCTTT.

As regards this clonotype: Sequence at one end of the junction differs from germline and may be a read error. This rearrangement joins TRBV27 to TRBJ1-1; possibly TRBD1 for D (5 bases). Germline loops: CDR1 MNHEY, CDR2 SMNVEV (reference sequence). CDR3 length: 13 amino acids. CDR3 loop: CASGIGANAEAFF. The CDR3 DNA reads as TGTGCCAGCGGGATTGGGGCGAACGCTGAAGCTTTCTTT.

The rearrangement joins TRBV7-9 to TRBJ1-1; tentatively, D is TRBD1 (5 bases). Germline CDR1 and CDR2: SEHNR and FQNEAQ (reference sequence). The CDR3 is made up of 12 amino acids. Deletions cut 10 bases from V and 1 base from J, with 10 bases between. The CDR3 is CATTGRNTEAFF. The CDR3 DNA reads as TGTGCCACAACGGGGCGGAACACTGAAGCTTTCTTT.